A selection of T cell receptor beta chains follows, all from one sample in a study of blood T cell repertoires in COVID-19. Profiling relied on immunoSEQ multiplex PCR, and the TCRdb table lists in-frame clones only, not all of them. The repertoire consists of fewer than 120,000 clones, with 75% to 85% occurring once and the leading ten covering approximately 15%. The sequenced sample consisted of peripheral blood. All receptors come from a woman aged 60-75 years with acute or convalescent COVID-19. Both conserved end residues are part of each CDR3. A D gene is named only where the DNA matches it firmly. A row's size may be missing; if present it is once, few, many or a size class.

D gene	CDR3 length	V gene	J gene	clone size	CDR3 protein	CDR3 DNA
TRBD2	18	TRBV5-1	TRBJ2-1	NA	CASSLTIAGASSYNEQFF	TGCGCCAGCAGCCTTACAATAGCGGGGGCAAGCTCCTACAATGAGCAGTTCTTC
TRBD2	16	TRBV6-1	TRBJ2-5	NA	CASSVGVGGKKETQYF	TGTGCCAGCAGTGTCGGGGTGGGGGGGAAGAAAGAGACCCAGTACTTC
NA	11	TRBV30	TRBJ2-5	NA	CAWRLQETQYF	TGTGCCTGGAGGCTTCAGGAGACCCAGTACTTC
TRBD2	15	TRBV6-4	TRBJ2-2	NA	CASSRTSGATGELFF	TGTGCCAGCAGCCGAACTAGCGGGGCCACCGGGGAGCTGTTTTTT
TRBD2	15	TRBV9	TRBJ2-3	many	CASTASGYSTDTQYF	TGTGCCAGCACTGCTAGCGGATATAGCACAGATACGCAGTATTTT
TRBD1	15	TRBV5-1	TRBJ2-5	NA	CASSPWTGEGETQYF	TGCGCCAGCAGTCCTTGGACAGGGGAGGGGGAGACCCAGTACTTC
NA	17	TRBV6-2/TRBV6-3	TRBJ1-5	NA	CASSYPTGTRSNQPQHF	TGTGCCAGCAGTTACCCGACCGGGACACGAAGCAATCAGCCCCAGCATTTT
NA	13	TRBV5-1	TRBJ1-6	NA	CASSPDLDSPLHF	TGCGCCAGCAGCCCAGATTTGGATTCACCCCTCCACTTT
TRBD1	15	TRBV28	TRBJ1-2	NA	CASSYLGQGYSGYTF	TGTGCCAGCAGTTACCTGGGACAGGGATACTCGGGCTACACCTTC
NA	13	TRBV4-3	TRBJ1-2	NA	CASSPGQTYGYTF	TGCGCCAGCAGCCCAGGACAGACATATGGCTACACCTTC
NA	13	TRBV2	TRBJ1-5	NA	CASSEGRGQAQHF	TGTGCCAGCAGTGAAGGCCGGGGACAAGCCCAGCATTTT
TRBD1	13	TRBV29-1	TRBJ1-4	NA	CSVRQGSNEKLFF	TGCAGCGTTCGACAGGGGTCTAATGAAAAACTGTTTTTT
NA	14	TRBV5-4	TRBJ2-7	NA	CASSLILGASEQYF	TGTGCCAGCAGCTTGATATTGGGAGCCTCCGAGCAGTACTTC
TRBD2	15	TRBV5-1	TRBJ2-3	once	CASSQERGGEDTQYF	TGCGCCAGCAGCCAGGAGCGGGGGGGCGAAGATACGCAGTATTTT
NA	15	TRBV6-5	TRBJ1-5	NA	CASTLAGVGNQPQHF	TGTGCCAGCACCCTCGCAGGGGTGGGCAATCAGCCCCAGCATTTT
NA	15	TRBV4-1	TRBJ1-4	NA	CASSQGPSTNEKLFF	TGCGCCAGCAGCCAAGGTCCATCAACTAATGAAAAACTGTTTTTT
TRBD1	15	TRBV6-5	TRBJ2-7	NA	CASSYPGQGSSEQYF	TGTGCCAGCAGTTATCCGGGACAGGGATCTAGCGAGCAGTACTTC
NA	14	TRBV6-2/TRBV6-3	TRBJ1-1	NA	CASSETRSNTEAFF	TGTGCCAGCAGCGAGACACGATCGAACACTGAAGCTTTCTTT
TRBD1	12	TRBV30	TRBJ1-6	few	CAWDRASSPLHF	TGTGCCTGGGACAGGGCTAGTTCACCCCTCCACTTT
TRBD1	13	TRBV4-1	TRBJ1-2	NA	CASRRTGDYGYTF	TGCGCCAGCAGGCGGACAGGGGACTATGGCTACACCTTC
NA	10	TRBV10-1	TRBJ2-7	NA	CASLSYEQYF	TGCGCCAGCCTCTCCTACGAGCAGTACTTC
NA	15	TRBV5-1	TRBJ1-6	NA	CASTIGQGRGSPLHF	TGCGCCAGCACGATCGGCCAGGGAAGAGGTTCACCCCTCCACTTT
TRBD1	16	TRBV24-1	TRBJ2-2	NA	CATSDLETGGGGELFF	TGTGCCACCAGTGATTTGGAGACAGGGGGCGGCGGGGAGCTGTTTTTT
TRBD1	15	TRBV19	TRBJ1-2	NA	CASSMQGAGRDGYTF	TGTGCCAGTAGTATGCAGGGGGCGGGAAGAGATGGCTACACCTTC
TRBD1	15	TRBV3-1/TRBV3-2	TRBJ1-1	NA	CASSSTGAENTEAFF	TGTGCCAGCAGCTCGACAGGGGCCGAGAACACTGAAGCTTTCTTT
TRBD1	16	TRBV7-3	TRBJ2-2	NA	CASSFLGTGVTGELFF	TGTGCCAGCAGCTTTCTCGGGACAGGGGTAACCGGGGAGCTGTTTTTT
TRBD1	16	TRBV5-5	TRBJ1-4	NA	CASSSGGDLGDEKLFF	TGTGCCAGCAGCTCAGGGGGCGACTTAGGCGATGAAAAACTGTTTTTT
NA	18	TRBV7-2	TRBJ1-2	NA	CASSPQGTIHGVSIGYTF	TGTGCCAGCAGCCCTCAGGGGACCATCCACGGCGTTTCTATTGGCTACACCTTC
NA	11	TRBV12-3/TRBV12-4	TRBJ2-1	NA	CASSFGDEQFF	TGTGCCAGCAGTTTCGGGGATGAGCAGTTCTTC
TRBD1	15	TRBV18	TRBJ2-2	NA	CASSPGTANTGELFF	TGTGCCAGCTCACCAGGGACAGCTAACACCGGGGAGCTGTTTTTT
NA	13	TRBV29-1	TRBJ1-2	NA	CSVGAEGGYGYTF	TGCAGCGTGGGGGCCGAGGGCGGCTATGGCTACACCTTC
NA	18	TRBV10-2	TRBJ1-5	NA	CASSEDPPSGGSNQPQHF	TGCGCCAGCAGTGAGGACCCCCCAAGTGGCGGGTCCAATCAGCCCCAGCATTTT
TRBD1	15	TRBV6-5	TRBJ2-7	NA	CASSSPGQGTLEQYF	TGTGCCAGCAGTTCGCCGGGACAGGGGACCCTCGAGCAGTACTTC